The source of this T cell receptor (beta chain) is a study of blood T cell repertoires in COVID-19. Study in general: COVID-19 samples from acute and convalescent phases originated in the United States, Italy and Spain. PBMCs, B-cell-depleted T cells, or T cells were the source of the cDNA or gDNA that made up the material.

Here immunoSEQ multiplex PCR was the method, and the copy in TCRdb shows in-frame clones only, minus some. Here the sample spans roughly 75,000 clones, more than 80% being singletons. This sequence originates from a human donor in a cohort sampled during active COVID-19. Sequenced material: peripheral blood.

The chain's CDR3 is CASSRAETQYF. In nucleotides, the CDR3 is TGTGCCAGCAGCAGAGCAGAGACCCAGTACTTC. V and J are TRBV7-9 and TRBJ2-5; D gene uncertain. V dropped 5 bases and J dropped 4 bases, with 5 bases sitting between them. The V gene's germline CDR1 is SEHNR and CDR2 FQNEAQ (reference sequence). This CDR3 contains 11 residues.